Following are 8 T cell receptor beta chains from one sample sequenced in a study of blood T cell repertoires in COVID-19. The repertoire was sequenced with immunoSEQ multiplex PCR; TCRdb's copy has only in-frame clones and lacks some. The table has under 95,000 clones, about 89% seen once. The sequenced material came from peripheral blood. Source of these receptors: a woman between 50 and 59 years old in a cohort sampled during active COVID-19.

The chain employs TRBV5-4 and TRBJ2-3; 8 nucleotides agree with TRBD1. The CDR3 has 13 amino acids. The V gene end was trimmed by 6 bases and the J gene end by 4 bases; junction bases not matched to a gene: 4. Germline lookup yields CDR1 SGHNT and CDR2 YYREEE (reference sequence). This CDR3 is CASTRTGSDTQYF. The CDR3 nucleotides are TGTGCCAGCACCAGGACAGGGTCAGATACGCAGTATTTT.

The J gene is TRBJ1-2, the V gene TRBV19, with D perhaps TRBD1 (5 bases). The V end was cut by 6 bases, the J end by 7 bases, with 18 bases between. Per germline, CDR1 LNHDA and CDR2 SQIVND (reference sequence). The length of the CDR3 is 14 residues. Here the CDR3 reads CASRTGSSGGGYTF. The CDR3 nucleotides are TGTGCCAGTAGGACGGGGTCCAGCGGGGGTGGCTACACCTTC.

This sequence joins TRBV28 and TRBJ2-1; a weak D match, TRBD2 (7 bases). The V and J ends lost 6 bases and 9 bases respectively, with 15 bases between them. Germline loops: CDR1 MDHEN, CDR2 SYDVKM. The CDR3 loop spans 13 amino acids. Written as DNA, the CDR3 is TGTGCCAGCAGCCGGACTAGGGGGGGTGAGCAGTTCTTC. This codes for CASSRTRGGEQFF.

This clone was seen just once. This chain uses TRBV2 with TRBJ2-4; 11 positions agree with TRBD2. The CDR3 is 16 amino acids. The junction had 10 bases not matched to a gene; V was cut back by 6 bases and J by 6 bases. Germline V gives CDR1 SNHLY, CDR2 FYNNEI. DNA of the CDR3: TGTGCCAGCAGCCCTTTTAGCGGGGGGGCCGGAAACATTCAGTACTTC. Protein sequence: CASSPFSGGAGNIQYF.

This chain connects TRBV24-1 to TRBJ2-3, with TRBD1 matching 8 bases. The germline V gene has CDR1 KGHDR and CDR2 SFDVKD. The ends lost 1 base at V and 6 bases at J; junction bases unmatched: 5. The CDR3 consists of 15 residues. CDR3 region: CATSDLGTGGDTQYF. The CDR3 coding sequence is TGTGCCACCAGTGATTTAGGGACAGGTGGCGATACGCAGTATTTT.

The CDR3 is CASSLAGGDTQYF. The CDR3 DNA follows: TGTGCCAGCTCATTGGCAGGGGGGGATACGCAGTATTTT. V and J are TRBV18 and TRBJ2-3, with D possibly TRBD1 on 7 matching bases. V dropped 5 bases and J dropped 6 bases, with 12 bases sitting between them. Germline CDR1 is KGHSH and CDR2 is LQKENI. The CDR3 is 13 residues long.

V usage is TRBV28 and J usage is TRBJ1-2, with no clear D. The CDR3 loop spans 13 amino acids. Trimming stripped 5 bases from V and 1 base from J, with 8 bases between. The germline CDR1 and CDR2 sequences are MDHEN and SYDVKM. The CDR3 sequence: CASSAQRNYGYTF. The CDR3 coding sequence is TGTGCCAGCAGTGCCCAGCGTAACTATGGCTACACCTTC.

The chain links TRBV10-3 to TRBJ2-1, with D perhaps TRBD1 (6 bases). Germline-derived CDR1 and CDR2 are ENHRY and SYGVKD. The ends were cut back, 7 bases at V and 7 bases at J, with 8 bases in the middle. The CDR3 runs to 11 residues. The CDR3 loop is CAITRGNEQFF. Written as DNA, the CDR3 is TGTGCCATCACGAGGGGGAATGAGCAGTTCTTC.